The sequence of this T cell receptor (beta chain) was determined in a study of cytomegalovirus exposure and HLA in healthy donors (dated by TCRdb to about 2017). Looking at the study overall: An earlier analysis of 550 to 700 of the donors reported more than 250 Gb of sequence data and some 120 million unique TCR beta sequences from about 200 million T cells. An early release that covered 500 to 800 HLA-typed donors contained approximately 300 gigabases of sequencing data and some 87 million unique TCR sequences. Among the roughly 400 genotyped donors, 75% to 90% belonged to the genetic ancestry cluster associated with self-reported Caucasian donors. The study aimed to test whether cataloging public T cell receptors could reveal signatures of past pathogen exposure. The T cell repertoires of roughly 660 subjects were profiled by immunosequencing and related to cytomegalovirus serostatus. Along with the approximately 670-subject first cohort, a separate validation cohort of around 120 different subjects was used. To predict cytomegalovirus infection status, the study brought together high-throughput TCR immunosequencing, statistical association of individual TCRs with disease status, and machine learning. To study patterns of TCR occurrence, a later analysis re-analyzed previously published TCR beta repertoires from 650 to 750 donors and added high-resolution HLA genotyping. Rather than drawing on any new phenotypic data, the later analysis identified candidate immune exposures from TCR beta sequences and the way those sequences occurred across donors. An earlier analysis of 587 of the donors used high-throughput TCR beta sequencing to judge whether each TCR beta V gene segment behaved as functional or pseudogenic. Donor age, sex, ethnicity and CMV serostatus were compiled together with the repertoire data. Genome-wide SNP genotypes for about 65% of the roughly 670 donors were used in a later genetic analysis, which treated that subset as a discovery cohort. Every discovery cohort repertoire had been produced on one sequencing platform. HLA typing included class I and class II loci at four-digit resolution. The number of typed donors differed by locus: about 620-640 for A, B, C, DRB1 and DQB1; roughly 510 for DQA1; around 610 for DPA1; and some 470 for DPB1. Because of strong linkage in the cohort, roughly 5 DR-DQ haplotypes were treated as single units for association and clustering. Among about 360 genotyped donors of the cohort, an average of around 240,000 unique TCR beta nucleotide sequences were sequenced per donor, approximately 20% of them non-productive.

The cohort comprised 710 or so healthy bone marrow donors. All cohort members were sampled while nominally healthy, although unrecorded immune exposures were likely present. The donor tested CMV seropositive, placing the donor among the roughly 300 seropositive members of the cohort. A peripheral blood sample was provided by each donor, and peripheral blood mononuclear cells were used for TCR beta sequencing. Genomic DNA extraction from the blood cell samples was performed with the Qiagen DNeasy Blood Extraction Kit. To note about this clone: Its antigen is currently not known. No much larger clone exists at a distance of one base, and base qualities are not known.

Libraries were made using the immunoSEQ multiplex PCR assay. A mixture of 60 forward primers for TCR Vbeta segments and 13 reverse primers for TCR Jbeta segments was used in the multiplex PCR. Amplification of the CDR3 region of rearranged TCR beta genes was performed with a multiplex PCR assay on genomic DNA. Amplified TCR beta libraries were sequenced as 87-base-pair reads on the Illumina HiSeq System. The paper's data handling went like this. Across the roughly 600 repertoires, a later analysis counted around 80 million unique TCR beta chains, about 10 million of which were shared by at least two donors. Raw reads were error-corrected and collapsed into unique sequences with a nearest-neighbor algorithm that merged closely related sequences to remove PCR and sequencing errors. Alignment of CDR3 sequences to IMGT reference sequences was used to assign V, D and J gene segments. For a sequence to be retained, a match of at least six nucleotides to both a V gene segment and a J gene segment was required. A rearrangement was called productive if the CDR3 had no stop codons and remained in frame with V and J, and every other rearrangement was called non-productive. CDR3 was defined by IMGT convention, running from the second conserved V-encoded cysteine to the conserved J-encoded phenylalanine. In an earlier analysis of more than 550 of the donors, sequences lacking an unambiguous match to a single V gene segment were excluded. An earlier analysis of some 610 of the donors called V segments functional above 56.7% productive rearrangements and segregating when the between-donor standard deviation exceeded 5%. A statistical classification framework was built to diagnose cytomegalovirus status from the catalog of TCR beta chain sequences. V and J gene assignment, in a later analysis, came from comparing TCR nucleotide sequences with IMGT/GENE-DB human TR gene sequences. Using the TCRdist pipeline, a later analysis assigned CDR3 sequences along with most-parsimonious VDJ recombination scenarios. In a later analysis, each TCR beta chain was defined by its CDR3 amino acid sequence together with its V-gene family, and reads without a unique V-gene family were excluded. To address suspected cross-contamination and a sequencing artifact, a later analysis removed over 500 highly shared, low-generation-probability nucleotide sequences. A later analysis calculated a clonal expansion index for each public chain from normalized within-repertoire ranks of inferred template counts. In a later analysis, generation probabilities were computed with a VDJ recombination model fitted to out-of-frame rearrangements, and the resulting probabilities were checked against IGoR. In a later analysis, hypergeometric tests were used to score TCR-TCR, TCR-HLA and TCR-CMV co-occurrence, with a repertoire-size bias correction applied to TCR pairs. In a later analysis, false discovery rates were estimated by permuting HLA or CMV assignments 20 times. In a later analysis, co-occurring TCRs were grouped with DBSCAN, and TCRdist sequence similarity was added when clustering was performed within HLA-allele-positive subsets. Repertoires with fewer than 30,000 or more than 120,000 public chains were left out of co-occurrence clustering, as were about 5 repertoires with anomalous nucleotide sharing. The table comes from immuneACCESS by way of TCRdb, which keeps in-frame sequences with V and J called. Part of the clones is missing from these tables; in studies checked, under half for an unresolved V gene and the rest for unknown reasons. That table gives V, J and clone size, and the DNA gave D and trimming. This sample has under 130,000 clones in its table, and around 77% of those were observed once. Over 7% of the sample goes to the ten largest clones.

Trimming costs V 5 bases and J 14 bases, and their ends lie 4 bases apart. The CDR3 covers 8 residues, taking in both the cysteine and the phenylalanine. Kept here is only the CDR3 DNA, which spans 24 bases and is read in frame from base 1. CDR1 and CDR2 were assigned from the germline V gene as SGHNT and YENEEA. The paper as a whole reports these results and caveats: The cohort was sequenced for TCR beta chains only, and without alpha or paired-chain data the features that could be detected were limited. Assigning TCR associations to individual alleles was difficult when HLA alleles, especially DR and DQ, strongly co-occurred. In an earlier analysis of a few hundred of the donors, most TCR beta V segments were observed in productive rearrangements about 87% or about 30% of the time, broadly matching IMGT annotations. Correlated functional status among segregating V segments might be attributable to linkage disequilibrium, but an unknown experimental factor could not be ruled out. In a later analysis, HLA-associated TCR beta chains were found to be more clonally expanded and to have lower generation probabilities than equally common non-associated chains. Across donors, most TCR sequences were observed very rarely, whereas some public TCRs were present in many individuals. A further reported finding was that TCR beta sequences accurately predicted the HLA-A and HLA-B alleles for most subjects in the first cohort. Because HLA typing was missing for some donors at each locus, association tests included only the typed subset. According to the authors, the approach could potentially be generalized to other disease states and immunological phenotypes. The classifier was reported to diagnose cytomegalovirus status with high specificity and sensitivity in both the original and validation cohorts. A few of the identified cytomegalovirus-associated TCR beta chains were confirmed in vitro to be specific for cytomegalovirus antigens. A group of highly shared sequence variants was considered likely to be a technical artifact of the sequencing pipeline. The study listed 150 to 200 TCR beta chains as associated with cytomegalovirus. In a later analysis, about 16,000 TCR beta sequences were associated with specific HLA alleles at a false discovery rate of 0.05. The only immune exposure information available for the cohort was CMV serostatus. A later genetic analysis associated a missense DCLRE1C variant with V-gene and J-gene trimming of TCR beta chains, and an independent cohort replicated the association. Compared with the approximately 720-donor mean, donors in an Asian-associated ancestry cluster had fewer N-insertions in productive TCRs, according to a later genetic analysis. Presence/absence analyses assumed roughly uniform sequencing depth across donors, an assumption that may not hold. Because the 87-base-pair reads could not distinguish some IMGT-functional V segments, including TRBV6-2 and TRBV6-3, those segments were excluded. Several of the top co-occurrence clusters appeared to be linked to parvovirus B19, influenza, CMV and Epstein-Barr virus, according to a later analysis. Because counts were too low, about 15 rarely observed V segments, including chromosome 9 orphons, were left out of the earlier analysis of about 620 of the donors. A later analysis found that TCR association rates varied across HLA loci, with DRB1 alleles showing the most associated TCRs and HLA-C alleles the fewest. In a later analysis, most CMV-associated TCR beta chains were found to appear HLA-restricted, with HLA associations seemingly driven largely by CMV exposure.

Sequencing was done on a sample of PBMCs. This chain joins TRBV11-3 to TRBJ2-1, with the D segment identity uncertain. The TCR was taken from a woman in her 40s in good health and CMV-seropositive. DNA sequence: TGTGCCAGCAGCCCCGAGTTCTTC. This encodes CASSPEFF.